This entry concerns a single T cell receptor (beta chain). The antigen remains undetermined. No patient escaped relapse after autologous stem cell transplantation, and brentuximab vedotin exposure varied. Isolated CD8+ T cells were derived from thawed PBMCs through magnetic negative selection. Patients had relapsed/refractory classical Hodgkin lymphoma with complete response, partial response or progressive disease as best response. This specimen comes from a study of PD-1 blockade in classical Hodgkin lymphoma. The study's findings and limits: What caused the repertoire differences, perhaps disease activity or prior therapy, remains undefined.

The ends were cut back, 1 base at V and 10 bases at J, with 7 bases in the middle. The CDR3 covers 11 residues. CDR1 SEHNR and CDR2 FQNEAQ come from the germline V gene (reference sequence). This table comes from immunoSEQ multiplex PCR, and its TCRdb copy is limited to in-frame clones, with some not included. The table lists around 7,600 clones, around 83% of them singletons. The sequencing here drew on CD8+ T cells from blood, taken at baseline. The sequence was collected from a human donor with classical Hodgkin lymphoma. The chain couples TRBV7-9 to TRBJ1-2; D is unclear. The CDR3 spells CASSLGHVYTF. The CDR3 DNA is TGTGCCAGCAGCTTAGGGCACGTCTACACCTTC.